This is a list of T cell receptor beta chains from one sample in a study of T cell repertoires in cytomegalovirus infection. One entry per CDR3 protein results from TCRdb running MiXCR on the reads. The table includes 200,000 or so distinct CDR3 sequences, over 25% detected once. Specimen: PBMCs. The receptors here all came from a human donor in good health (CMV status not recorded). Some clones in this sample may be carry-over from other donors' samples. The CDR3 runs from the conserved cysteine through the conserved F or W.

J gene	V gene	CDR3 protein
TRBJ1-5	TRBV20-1	CSASGGLSQPQHF
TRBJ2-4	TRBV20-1	CSARGAIAGGHGIQYF
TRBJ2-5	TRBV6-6	CVSSYRRYQETQYF
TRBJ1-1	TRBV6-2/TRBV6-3	CASSYGVLNAEAFF
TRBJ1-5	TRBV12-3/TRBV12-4	CASSPDGRYQPQHF
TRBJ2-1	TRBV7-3	CASSLTTSGGGEQFF
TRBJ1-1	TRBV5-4	CASSPLGRADTEAFF
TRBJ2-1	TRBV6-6	CASSSRSGGPNEQFF
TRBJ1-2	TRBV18	CASSPSRQGDYGYTF
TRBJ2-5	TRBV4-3	CASSRDREAGETQYF
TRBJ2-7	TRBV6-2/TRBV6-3	CASRAGGSYEQYF
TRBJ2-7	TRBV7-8	CASSLSQLGEQYF
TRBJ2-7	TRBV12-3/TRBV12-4	CASSSWGGFSYEQYF
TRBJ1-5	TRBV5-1	CASAWGSSGQPQHF
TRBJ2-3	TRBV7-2	CASSFKAGSSTDTQYF
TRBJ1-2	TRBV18	CVSSPGAGDGYTF
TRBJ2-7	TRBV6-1	CASSVSRYEQYF
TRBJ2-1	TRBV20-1	CSAVPGTGGNEQFF
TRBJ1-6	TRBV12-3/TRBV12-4	CASSLGDSPSPLHF
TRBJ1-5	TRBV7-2	CASSFKGGDQPQHF
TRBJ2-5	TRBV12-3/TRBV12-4	CASTGTSQETQYF
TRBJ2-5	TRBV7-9	CASSPSGSFETQYF
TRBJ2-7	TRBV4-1	CASSQEIAGSSYEQYF
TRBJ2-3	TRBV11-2	CASRLPPGTSNTDTQYF
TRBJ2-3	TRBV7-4	CASTPSGDTDTQYF
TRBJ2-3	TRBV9	CASSSRGQADTQYF
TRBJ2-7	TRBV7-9	CASSPSMAAIHEQYF
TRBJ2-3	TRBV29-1	CSVRPPGDTQYF
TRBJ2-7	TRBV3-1	CASSQRGGYEQYF
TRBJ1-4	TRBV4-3	CASSLGVERNEKLFF
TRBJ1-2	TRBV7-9	CASSLGGQGATGYTF
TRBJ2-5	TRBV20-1	CSARDITTLQETQYF
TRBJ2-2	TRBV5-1	CASSLDSGAGELFF
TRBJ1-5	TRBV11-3	CASSSRRSNQPQHF
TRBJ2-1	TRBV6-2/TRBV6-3	CASSPSPERYNEQFF
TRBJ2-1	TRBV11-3	CASSLEDRGGENEQFF
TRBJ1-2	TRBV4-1	CASSPQISGTGASTYGYTF
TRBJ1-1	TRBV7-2	CASSLARTGGRTEAFF
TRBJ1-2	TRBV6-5	CASSYFQPGVGDYGYTF